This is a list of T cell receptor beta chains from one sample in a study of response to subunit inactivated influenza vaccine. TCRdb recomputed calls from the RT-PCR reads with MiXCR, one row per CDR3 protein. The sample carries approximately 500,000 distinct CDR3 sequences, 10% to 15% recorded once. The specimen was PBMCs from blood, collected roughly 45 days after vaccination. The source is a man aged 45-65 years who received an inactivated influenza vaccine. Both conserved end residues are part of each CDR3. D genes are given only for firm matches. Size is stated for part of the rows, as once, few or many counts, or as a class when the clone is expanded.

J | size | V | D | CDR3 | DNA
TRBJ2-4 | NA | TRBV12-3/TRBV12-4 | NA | CASSSPPGVLYF | TGTGCCAGCAGTTCACCCCCCGGGGTATTGTACTTC
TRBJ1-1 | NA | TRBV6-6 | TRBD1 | CASSPGTAKEAFF | TGTGCCAGCAGCCCCGGGACAGCAAAAGAAGCTTTCTTT
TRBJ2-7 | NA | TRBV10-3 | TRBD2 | CAISESTGGSHEQYF | TGTGCCATCAGTGAGTCGACGGGGGGTTCCCACGAGCAGTACTTC
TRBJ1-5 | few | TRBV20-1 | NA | CSAVRDPEGNQPQHF | TGCAGTGCCGTCCGGGACCCCGAAGGCAATCAGCCCCAGCATTTT
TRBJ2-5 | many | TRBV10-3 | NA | CAISVRGQETQYF | TGTGCCATCAGTGTGAGGGGACAAGAGACCCAGTACTTC
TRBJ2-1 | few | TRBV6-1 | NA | CASRPTGAGQFF | TGTGCCAGCAGACCGACGGGAGCAGGCCAGTTCTTC
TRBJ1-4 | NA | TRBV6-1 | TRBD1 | CASSLELGQGGEKLFF | TGTGCCAGCAGTCTAGAATTGGGACAGGGAGGGGAAAAACTGTTTTTT
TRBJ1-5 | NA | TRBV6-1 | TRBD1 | CASSTDRAINQPQHF | TGTGCCAGCAGTACGGACAGGGCGATCAATCAGCCCCAGCATTTT
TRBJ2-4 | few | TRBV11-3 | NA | CASSLEGGQSDF | TGTGCCAGCAGCTTAGAAGGGGGGCAAAGTGACTTC
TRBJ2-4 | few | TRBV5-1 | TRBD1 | CASSLEGRTGNIQYF | TGCGCCAGCAGCTTGGAGGGACGGACAGGAAACATTCAGTACTTC
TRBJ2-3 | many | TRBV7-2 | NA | CASSLARVGASTDTQYF | TGTGCCAGCAGCTTAGCCAGAGTTGGAGCTTCCACAGATACGCAGTATTTT
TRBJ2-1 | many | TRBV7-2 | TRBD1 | CASTSTGPYNEQFF | TGTGCCAGCACCTCGACAGGGCCCTACAATGAGCAGTTCTTC
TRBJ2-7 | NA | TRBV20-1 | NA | CSATHRWLARYEQYF | TGCAGTGCTACCCACAGGTGGCTTGCCCGCTACGAGCAGTACTTC
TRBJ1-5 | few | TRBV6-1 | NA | CASRPGVYSNQPQHF | TGTGCCAGCAGACCCGGGGTCTATAGCAATCAGCCCCAGCATTTT
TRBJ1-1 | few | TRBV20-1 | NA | CSARDPARKNTEAFF | TGCAGTGCTAGAGATCCGGCCAGAAAGAACACTGAAGCTTTCTTT
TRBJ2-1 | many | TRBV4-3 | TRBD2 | CASSHGLAGANEQFF | TGCGCCAGCAGCCATGGACTAGCGGGGGCCAATGAGCAGTTCTTC
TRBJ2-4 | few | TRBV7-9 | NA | CASSLESWAAKNIQYF | TGTGCCAGCAGCTTAGAGTCGTGGGCGGCCAAAAACATTCAGTACTTC
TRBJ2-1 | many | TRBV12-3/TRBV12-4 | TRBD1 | CASSRDRAYNEQFF | TGTGCCAGCAGTCGGGACAGGGCTTACAATGAGCAGTTCTTC
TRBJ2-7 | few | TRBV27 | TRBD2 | CASSPTVGRGIYEQYF | TGTGCCAGCAGTCCTACCGTGGGGAGGGGCATATACGAGCAGTACTTC
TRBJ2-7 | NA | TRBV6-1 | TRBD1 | CASAGGSLLGEQYF | TGTGCCAGCGCAGGGGGTTCGTTGCTTGGCGAGCAGTACTTC
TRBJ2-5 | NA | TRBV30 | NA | CAWRPGGPRETQYF | TGTGCCTGGAGACCCGGGGGGCCAAGAGAGACCCAGTACTTC
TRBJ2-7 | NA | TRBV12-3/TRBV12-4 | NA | CACSLGQSYEQYF | TGTGCCTGCAGTTTAGGTCAGTCCTACGAGCAGTACTTC
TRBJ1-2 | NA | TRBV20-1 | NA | CSAQPDIHYGYTF | TGCAGTGCTCAACCGGACATCCACTATGGCTACACCTTC
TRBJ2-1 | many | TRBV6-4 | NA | CASRSTAYSYNEQFF | TGTGCCAGCAGATCGACAGCTTACTCCTACAATGAGCAGTTCTTC
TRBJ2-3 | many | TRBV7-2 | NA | CASNGGITDTQYF | TGTGCCAGCAATGGAGGGATCACAGATACGCAGTATTTT
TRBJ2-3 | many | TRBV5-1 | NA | CASSPLGSGDTQYF | TGCGCCAGCAGCCCCTTAGGGAGTGGAGATACGCAGTATTTT
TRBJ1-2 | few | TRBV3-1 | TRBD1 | CASSQGRTGHGYTF | TGTGCCAGCAGCCAAGGACGGACAGGGCATGGCTACACCTTC
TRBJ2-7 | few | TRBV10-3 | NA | CAISGVGGPKEQYF | TGTGCCATCAGTGGAGTGGGGGGGCCGAAAGAGCAGTACTTC
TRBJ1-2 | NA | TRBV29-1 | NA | CSVHQQDPLYGYTF | TGCAGCGTTCATCAACAGGATCCACTCTATGGCTACACCTTC
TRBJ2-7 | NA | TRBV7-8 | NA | CASSLVQDFYEQYF | TGTGCCAGCAGCTTAGTCCAGGACTTCTACGAGCAGTACTTC
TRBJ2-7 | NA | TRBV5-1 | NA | CASSLVGGVGDEQYF | TGCGCCAGCAGCTTGGTCGGTGGTGTCGGGGACGAGCAGTACTTC
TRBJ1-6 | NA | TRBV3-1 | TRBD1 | CASSQEGQGFTPLHF | TGTGCCAGCAGCCAAGAGGGACAGGGGTTCACTCCCCTCCACTTT
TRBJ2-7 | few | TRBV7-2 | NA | CASSLGRGISYEQYF | TGTGCCAGCAGCTTAGGGCGGGGTATTTCCTACGAGCAGTACTTC
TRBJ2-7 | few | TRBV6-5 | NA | CASSYSTGGQQLQYF | TGTGCCAGCAGTTACTCGACGGGGGGACAACAACTGCAGTACTTC
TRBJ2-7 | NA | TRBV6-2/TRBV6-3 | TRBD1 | CASSTGTGFTGQYF | TGTGCCAGCAGCACCGGGACAGGGTTTACGGGGCAGTACTTC
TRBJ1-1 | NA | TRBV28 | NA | CASRPLYGGWTEAFF | TGTGCCAGCAGGCCCTTGTACGGGGGGTGGACTGAAGCTTTCTTT
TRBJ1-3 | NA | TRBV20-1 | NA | CSATGVGPSGNTIYF | TGCAGTGCTACAGGAGTAGGCCCCTCTGGAAACACCATATATTTT
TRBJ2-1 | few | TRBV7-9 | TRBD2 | CASTLSGTSGGREQFF | TGTGCCAGCACCCTTTCCGGGACTAGCGGGGGACGCGAGCAGTTCTTC
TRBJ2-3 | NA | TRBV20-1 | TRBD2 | CSARAIAGVLLSTDTQYF | TGCAGTGCTAGAGCCATAGCGGGGGTCCTCCTTAGCACAGATACGCAGTATTTT
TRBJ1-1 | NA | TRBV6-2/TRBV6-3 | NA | CASANDRGGTEAFF | TGTGCCAGCGCGAATGACAGAGGCGGCACTGAAGCTTTCTTT
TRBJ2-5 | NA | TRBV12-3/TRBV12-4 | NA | CASSRGLTQYF | TGTGCCAGCAGCCGCGGGTTGACCCAGTACTTC
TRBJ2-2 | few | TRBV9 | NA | CASSATRNTGELFF | TGTGCCAGCAGCGCAACCAGAAACACCGGGGAGCTGTTTTTT
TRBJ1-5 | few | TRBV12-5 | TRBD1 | CASGLPGQGGNQPQHF | TGTGCTAGTGGTTTGCCGGGACAGGGGGGCAATCAGCCCCAGCATTTT
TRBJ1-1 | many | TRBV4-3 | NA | CASSQDRRYTEAFF | TGCGCCAGCAGCCAAGATCGGAGGTACACTGAAGCTTTCTTT
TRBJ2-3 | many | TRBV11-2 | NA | CASSLNRGTDTQYF | TGTGCCAGCAGCTTGAACCGGGGGACAGATACGCAGTATTTT
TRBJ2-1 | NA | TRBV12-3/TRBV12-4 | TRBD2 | CAISAGTTSRNEQFF | TGTGCCATCAGTGCCGGGACTACTAGTAGGAATGAGCAGTTCTTC
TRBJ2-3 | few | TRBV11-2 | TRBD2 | CASSFKLAGASTDTQYF | TGTGCCAGCAGCTTTAAACTAGCGGGGGCTAGCACAGATACGCAGTATTTT
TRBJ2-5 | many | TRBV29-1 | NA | CSVDRAGRRAETQYF | TGCAGCGTTGACAGAGCCGGCAGAAGGGCAGAGACCCAGTACTTC
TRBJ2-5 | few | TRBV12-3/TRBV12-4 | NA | CASSFGGAGQETQYF | TGTGCCAGCAGTTTTGGGGGCGCGGGGCAAGAGACCCAGTACTTC
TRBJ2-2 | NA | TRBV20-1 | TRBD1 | CSARAYGQGLAGELFF | TGCAGTGCTAGAGCTTACGGACAGGGGTTAGCCGGGGAGCTGTTTTTT
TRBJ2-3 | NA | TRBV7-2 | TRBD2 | CASSFLGLAGTTDTQYF | TGTGCCAGCAGCTTCCTCGGGTTAGCGGGGACCACAGATACGCAGTATTTT
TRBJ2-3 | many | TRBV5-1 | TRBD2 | CASSLRGLAGISTDTQYF | TGCGCCAGCAGCTTGCGGGGCCTAGCGGGGATTAGCACAGATACGCAGTATTTT
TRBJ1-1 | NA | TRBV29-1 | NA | CSVLTGMNTEAFF | TGCAGCGTCTTGACAGGCATGAACACTGAAGCTTTCTTT
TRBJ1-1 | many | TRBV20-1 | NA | CSATQDGKNTEAFF | TGCAGTGCTACACAGGACGGAAAGAACACTGAAGCTTTCTTT
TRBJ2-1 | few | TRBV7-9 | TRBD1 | CASSPRTGTLIRQFF | TGTGCCAGCAGCCCCCGGACAGGGACTCTTATCAGACAGTTCTTC
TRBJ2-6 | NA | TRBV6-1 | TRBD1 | CASSGQTGWANVLTF | TGTGCCAGTTCGGGACAGACAGGCTGGGCCAACGTCCTGACTTTC
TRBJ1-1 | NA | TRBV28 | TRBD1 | CASSNRGRRNTEAFF | TGTGCCAGCAGTAACAGGGGGCGTCGGAACACTGAAGCTTTCTTT
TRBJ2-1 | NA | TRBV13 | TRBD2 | CASSFPGTSGSEQFF | TGTGCCAGCAGCTTCCCGGGGACTAGCGGGAGTGAGCAGTTCTTC
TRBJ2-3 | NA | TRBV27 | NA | CASSLFFRNTDTQYF | TGTGCCAGCAGTTTATTTTTTCGAAACACAGATACGCAGTATTTT